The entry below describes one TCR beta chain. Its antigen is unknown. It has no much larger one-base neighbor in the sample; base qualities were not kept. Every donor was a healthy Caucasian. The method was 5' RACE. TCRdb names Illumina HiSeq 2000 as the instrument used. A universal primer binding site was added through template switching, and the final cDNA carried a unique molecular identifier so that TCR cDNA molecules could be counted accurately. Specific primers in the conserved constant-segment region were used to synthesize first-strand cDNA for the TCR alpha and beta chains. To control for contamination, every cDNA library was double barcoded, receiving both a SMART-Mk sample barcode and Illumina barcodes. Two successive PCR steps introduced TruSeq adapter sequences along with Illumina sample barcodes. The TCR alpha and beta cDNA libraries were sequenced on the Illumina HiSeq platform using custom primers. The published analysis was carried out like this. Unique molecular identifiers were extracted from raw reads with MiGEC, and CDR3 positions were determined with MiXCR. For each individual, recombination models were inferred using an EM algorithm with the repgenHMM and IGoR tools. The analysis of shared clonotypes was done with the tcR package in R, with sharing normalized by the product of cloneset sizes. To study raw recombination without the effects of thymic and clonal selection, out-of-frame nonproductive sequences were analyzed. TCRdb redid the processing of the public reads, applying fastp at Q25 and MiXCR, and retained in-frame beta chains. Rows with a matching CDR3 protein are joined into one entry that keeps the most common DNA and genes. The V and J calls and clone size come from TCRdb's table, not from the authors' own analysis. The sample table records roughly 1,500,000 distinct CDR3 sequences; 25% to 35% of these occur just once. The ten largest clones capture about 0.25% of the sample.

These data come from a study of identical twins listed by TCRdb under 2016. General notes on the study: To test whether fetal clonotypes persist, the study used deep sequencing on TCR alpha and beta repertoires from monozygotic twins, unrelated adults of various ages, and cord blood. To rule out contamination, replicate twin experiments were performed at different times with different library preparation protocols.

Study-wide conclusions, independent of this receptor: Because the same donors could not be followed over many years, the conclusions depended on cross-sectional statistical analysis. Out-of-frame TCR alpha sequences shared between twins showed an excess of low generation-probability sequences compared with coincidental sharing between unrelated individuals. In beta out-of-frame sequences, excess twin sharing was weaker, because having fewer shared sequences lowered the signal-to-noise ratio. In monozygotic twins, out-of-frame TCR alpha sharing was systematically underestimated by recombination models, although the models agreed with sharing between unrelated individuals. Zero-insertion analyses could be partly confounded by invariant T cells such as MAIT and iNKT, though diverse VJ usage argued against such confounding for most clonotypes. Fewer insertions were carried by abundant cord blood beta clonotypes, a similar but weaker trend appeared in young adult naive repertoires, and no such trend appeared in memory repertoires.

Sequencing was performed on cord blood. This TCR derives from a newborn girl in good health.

The CDR3 is CASSPRTSHEQFF. The bases read TGTGCCAGCAGCCCACGGACTAGTCATGAGCAGTTCTTC. Here the chain combines TRBV14 and TRBJ2-1; the junction holds 7 bases that match TRBD2. Ends trimmed: V by 4 bases, J by 8 bases; bases unmatched to a gene: 5. From the cysteine through the phenylalanine, the CDR3 covers 13 amino acids. CDR3 DNA is the only sequence kept; it has 39 bases, read in frame from the first base. The germline V gene encodes CDR1 SGHDN and CDR2 FVKESK.